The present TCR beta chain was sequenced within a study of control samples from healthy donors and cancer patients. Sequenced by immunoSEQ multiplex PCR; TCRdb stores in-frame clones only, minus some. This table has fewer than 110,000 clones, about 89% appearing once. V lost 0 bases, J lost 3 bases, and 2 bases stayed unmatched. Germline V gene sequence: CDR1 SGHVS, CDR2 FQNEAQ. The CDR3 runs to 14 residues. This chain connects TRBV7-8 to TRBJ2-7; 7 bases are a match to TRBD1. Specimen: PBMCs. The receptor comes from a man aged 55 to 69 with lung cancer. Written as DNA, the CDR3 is TGTGCCAGCAGCTTAGCGGCAGGGGGCTACGAGCAGTACTTC. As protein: CASSLAAGGYEQYF.